This T cell receptor beta chain was retrieved from a study of response to subunit inactivated influenza vaccine. The CDR3 has 16 residues. The germline gives CDR1 MNHNS, CDR2 SASEGT. Each CDR3 protein gets one entry after TCRdb re-called the RT-PCR reads with MiXCR. The repertoire includes approximately 480,000 distinct CDR3 sequences, approximately 11% of them detected once, and 10% to 15% sits in the top ten. A word on this clonotype: At one end, the junction sequence differs from germline, possibly due to a read error.

This sequence originates from a man between 45 and 60 years old who received an inactivated influenza vaccine. Sequenced here: PBMCs from blood, sampled roughly 48 days after vaccination. The V gene is TRBV6-1, the J gene TRBJ2-5; D is perhaps TRBD1 or TRBD2 (6 bases each). As DNA, the CDR3 is TGTGCCAGCAGTAGTGAGGGGGGCTTTAACCAAGAGGCCCAGTACTTC. Encoded protein: CASSSEGGFNQEAQYF.